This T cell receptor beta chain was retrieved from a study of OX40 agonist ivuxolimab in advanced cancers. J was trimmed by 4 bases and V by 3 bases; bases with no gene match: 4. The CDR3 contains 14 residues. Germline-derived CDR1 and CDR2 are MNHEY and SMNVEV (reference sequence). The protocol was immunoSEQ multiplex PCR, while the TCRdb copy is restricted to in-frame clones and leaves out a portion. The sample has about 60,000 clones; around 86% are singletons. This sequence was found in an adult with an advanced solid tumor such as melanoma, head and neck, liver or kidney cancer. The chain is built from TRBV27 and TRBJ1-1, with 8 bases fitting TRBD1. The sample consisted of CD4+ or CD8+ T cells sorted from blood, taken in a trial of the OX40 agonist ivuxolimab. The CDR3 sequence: CASSLGQVGTEAFF. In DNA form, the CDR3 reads TGTGCCAGCAGTTTGGGACAGGTGGGCACTGAAGCTTTCTTT.